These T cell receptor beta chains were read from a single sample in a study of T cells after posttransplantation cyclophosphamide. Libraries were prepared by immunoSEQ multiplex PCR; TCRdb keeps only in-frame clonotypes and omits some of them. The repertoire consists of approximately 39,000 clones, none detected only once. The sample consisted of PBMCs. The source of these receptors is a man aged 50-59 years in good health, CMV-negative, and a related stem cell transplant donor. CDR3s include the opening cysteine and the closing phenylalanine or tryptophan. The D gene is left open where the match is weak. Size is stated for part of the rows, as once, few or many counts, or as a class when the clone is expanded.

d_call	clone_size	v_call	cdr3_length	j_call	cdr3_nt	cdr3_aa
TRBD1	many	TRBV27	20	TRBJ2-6	TGTGCCAGCAGTGACCACCCGAACAGGGGGATACGAGGTGGGGCCAACGTCCTGACTTTC	CASSDHPNRGIRGGANVLTF
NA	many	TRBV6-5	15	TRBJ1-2	TGTGCCAGCAGTTACTCGATCGGGGTTCCCTATGGCTACACCTTC	CASSYSIGVPYGYTF
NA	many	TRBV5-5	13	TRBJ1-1	TGTGCCAGCAGCTTAAACCAGGGTTACGAAGCTTTCTTT	CASSLNQGYEAFF
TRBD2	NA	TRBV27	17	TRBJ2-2	TGTGCCAGCAGTCCCCGGGGTAGCGGGAGGGTTACCGGGGAGCTGTTTTTT	CASSPRGSGRVTGELFF
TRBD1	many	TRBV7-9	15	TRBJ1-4	TGTGCCAGCAGATCTTCAGGGGGCAAAGGTGAAAAACTGTTTTTT	CASRSSGGKGEKLFF
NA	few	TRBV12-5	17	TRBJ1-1	TGTGCTAGTGGTTTCGTCACAAATGTAGCGGATGTCCCTGAAGCTTTCTTT	CASGFVTNVADVPEAFF
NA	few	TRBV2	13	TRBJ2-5	TGTGCCAGCAGTGACAAAGGCGGCGAGACCCAGTACTTC	CASSDKGGETQYF
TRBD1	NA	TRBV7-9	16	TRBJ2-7	TGTGCCAGCAGCATCCACAGGGGATTGAGCTCCTACGAGCAGTACTTC	CASSIHRGLSSYEQYF
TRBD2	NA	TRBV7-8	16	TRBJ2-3	TGTGCCAGCAGCACGGGACTAGCGGGAGTGGCAGATACGCAGTATTTT	CASSTGLAGVADTQYF
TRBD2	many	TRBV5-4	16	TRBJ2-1	TGTGCCAGCAGCCAGATACTAGCGGGCATATCGGATGAGCAGTTCTTC	CASSQILAGISDEQFF
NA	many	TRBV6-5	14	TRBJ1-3	TGTGCCAGCAGTCCTCAGACAGGAGGAAACACCATATATTTT	CASSPQTGGNTIYF
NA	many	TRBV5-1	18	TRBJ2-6	TGCGCCAGCAGCTTGGGAGGCGTTGGCTTCTCTGGGGCCAACGTCCTGACTTTC	CASSLGGVGFSGANVLTF
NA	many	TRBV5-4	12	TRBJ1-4	TGTGCCAGCAGCTTGTTTGGCGAAAAACTGTTTTTT	CASSLFGEKLFF
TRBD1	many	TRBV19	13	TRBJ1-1	TGTGCCAGTAGCCACAGGGACAGCACTGAAGCTTTCTTT	CASSHRDSTEAFF
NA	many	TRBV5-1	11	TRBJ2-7	TGCGCCAGCTCGATAACTAACGAGCAGTACTTC	CASSITNEQYF
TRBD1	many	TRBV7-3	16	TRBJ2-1	TGTGCCAGCAGCCCCCGCGCCGGACAGGGTGCCCATGAGCAGTTCTTC	CASSPRAGQGAHEQFF
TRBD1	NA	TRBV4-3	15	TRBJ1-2	TGCGCCAGCAGCCAGTCTGGGACCGGGACAGGAGGCTACACCTTC	CASSQSGTGTGGYTF
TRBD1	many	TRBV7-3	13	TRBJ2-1	TGTGCCAGCAGCGAGGACAGGGGGTCTGAGCAGTTCTTC	CASSEDRGSEQFF
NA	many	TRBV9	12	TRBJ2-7	TGTGCCAGCAGGGGGAGGCATTACGAGCAGTACTTC	CASRGRHYEQYF
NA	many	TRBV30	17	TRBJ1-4	TGTGCCTGGACACCGTCGGGGGGATTAGGAGCTAATGAAAAACTGTTTTTT	CAWTPSGGLGANEKLFF
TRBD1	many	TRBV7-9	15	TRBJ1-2	TGTGCCGGCGGAACAACCGGGACAGGGGGCGATGGCTACACCTTC	CAGGTTGTGGDGYTF
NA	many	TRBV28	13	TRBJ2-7	TGTGCCAGCAGTTTGTCAGGGGATTACGAGCAGTACTTC	CASSLSGDYEQYF
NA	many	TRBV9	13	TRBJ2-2	TGTGCCAGCAGCGTAGGTAGCACCGGGGAGCTGTTTTTT	CASSVGSTGELFF
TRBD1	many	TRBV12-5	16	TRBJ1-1	TGTGCTAGTGGTCAACTCCGAGGGGGCGCGGGCACTGAAGCTTTCTTT	CASGQLRGGAGTEAFF
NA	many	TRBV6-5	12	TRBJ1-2	TGTGCCATCCCCGTTGCCCAGTGTGGCTACACCTTC	CAIPVAQCGYTF
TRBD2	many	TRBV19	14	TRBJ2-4	TGTGCCAGTAGTCCCGGACTAGCGAAAAACATTCAGTACTTC	CASSPGLAKNIQYF
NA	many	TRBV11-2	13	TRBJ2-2	TGTGCCAGCAGCTTGGGCCTGTCCGGGGAGCTGTTTTTT	CASSLGLSGELFF
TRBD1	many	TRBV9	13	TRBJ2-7	TGTGCCAGCAGCACCCGGACAGGGCCCGAGCAGTACTTC	CASSTRTGPEQYF
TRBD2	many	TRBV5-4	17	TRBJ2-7	TGTGCCAGCAGCTTGGAGAGTAGCGGGAGGCCCTCCTACGAGCAGTACTTC	CASSLESSGRPSYEQYF
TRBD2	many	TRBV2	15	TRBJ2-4	TGTGCCAGCAGTAAGGAGACTAGCGGAAAAAACATTCAGTACTTC	CASSKETSGKNIQYF
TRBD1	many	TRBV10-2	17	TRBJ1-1	TGCGCCAGCAGGGGTCCGGGACAGGGGGACTTAAACACTGAAGCTTTCTTT	CASRGPGQGDLNTEAFF
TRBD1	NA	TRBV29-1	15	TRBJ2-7	TGCAGCGTTGACTTATTCGTCAGGGGGTCTTACGAGCAGTACTTC	CSVDLFVRGSYEQYF
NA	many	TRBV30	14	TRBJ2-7	TGTGCCTGGGCCTCTTACGGACAGACCTACGAGCAGTACTTC	CAWASYGQTYEQYF
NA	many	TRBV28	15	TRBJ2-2	TGTGCCAGCAGTTTACCTACTCAGAACACCGGGGAGCTGTTTTTT	CASSLPTQNTGELFF
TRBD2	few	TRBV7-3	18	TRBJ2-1	TGTGCCAGCAGCTTACCGGCCTCTGGCGGGAGCTCCTACAATGAGCAGTTCTTC	CASSLPASGGSSYNEQFF
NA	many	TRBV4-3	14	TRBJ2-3	TGCGCCAGCAGCCCCGGACATAGCACAGATACGCAGTATTTT	CASSPGHSTDTQYF
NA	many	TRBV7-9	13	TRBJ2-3	TGTGCCAGCTGGACAGAAACCCGGGATACGCAGTATTTT	CASWTETRDTQYF
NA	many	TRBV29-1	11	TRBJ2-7	TGCAGCACCCAGACTAGGGACGAGCAGTACTTC	CSTQTRDEQYF
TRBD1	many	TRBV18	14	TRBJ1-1	TGTGCCAGCTCACCGGGACAGGGGAGGACTGAAGCTTTCTTT	CASSPGQGRTEAFF
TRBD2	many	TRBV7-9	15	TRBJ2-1	TGTGCCAGCAGCTTACGACTAGCGGGGGGAAATGAGCAGTTCTTC	CASSLRLAGGNEQFF
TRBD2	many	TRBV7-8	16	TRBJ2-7	TGTGCCAGCAGCTTAATAGGACTAGCGGGAGGGTACGAGCAGTACTTC	CASSLIGLAGGYEQYF
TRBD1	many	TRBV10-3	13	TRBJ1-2	TGTGCCATCACGGGACAGGGGCTCTATGGCTACACCTTC	CAITGQGLYGYTF
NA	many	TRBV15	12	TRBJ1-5	TGTGCCACCAGCAGACCCCGTCAGCCCCAGCATTTT	CATSRPRQPQHF
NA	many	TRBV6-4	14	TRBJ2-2	TGTGCCAGCAGTGACCTCCCGGGGACCGGGGAGCTGTTTTTT	CASSDLPGTGELFF
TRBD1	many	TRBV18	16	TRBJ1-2	TGTGCCAGCTCACCGCGGACAGGGGCTCGGGACTATGGCTACACCTTC	CASSPRTGARDYGYTF
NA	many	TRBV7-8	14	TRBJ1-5	TGTGCCAGCAGCCCCGGGACTATCAATCAGCCCCAGCATTTT	CASSPGTINQPQHF